The entry below gives a single TCR beta chain sequence along with its context. The target antigen is unknown. These data are taken from a study of blood T cells in healthy people across ages. Findings and caveats of the study: With age, beta diversity per million T cells declined roughly linearly, significantly by approximately 40. PBMCs left unsorted prevented a conclusive naive versus antigen-experienced comparison.

Primed by a sample-barcoded 5' primer and a J-beta primer mix, a second PCR proceeded for 7 to 11 cycles. TCRdb re-analysed the 5' RACE reads in MiXCR, keeping a single row per CDR3 protein. The table records roughly 1 million distinct CDR3 sequences, under 30% of them present only once. This CDR3 has 14 residues. The V and J ends lost 8 bases and 0 bases, in that order; junction bases with no gene match: 6. This sample was also put to use in a study of T cells of mothers and their children. That paper notes: Maternal samples each gave over 9.5 million TCR beta CDR3 reads, and child samples some 2.8 million each.

The genes are TRBV12-3 or TRBV12-4 and TRBJ1-2, with TRBD1 matching 7 bases. The sequence was obtained from a girl aged 2 to 10 in good health. Input material: blood. This CDR3 is CASGSDRTNYGYTF. CDR3 bases: TGTGCCAGCGGTTCGGACAGGACTAACTATGGCTACACCTTC.